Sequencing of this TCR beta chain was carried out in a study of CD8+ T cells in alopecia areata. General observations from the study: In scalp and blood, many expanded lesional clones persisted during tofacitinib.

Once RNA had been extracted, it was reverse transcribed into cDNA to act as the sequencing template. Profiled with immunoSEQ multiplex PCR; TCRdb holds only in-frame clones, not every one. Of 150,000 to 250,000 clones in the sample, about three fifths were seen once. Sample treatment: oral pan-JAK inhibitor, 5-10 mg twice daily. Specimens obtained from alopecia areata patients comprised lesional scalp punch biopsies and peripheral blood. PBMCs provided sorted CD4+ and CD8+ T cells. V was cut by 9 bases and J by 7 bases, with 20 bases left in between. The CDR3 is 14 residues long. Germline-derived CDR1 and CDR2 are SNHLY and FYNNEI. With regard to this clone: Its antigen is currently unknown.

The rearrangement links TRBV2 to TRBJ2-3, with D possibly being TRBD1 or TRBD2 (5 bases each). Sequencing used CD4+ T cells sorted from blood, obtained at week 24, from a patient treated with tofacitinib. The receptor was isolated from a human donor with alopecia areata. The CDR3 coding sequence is TGTGCCAGTAGGCCGCTGACAGAGGGGAATACGCAGTATTTT. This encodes CASRPLTEGNTQYF.